The T cell receptor (beta chain) under discussion was sequenced for a study of blood T cells in healthy people across ages (dated by TCRdb to the mid-2010s). Regarding the complete study: In model experiments, roughly one uniquely barcoded TCR beta cDNA molecule per two T cells was captured by template switching. To avoid experimental bias, donors of different ages were randomly spread across the sequencing lanes. The study measured age-related changes in TCR beta repertoire diversity using deep sequencing normalized with unique cDNA molecular identifiers. The donors were divided into four age groups: young (average around 16 years), middle-aged (approximately 39), aged (62) and long-lived (82). Using the same blood draw, the study looked at two additional independent replicas of 1 million unique cDNA reads for two donors, one aged 18 to 30 and the other aged 80 or older. General conclusions and limits of the study: Observed TCR beta diversity correlated strongly with the percentage of naive T cells measured by flow cytometry. Observed TCR beta diversity per million T cells fell roughly linearly with age, and a significant reduction was already apparent by age roughly 40. Because profiling used bulk unsorted PBMCs, naive and antigen-experienced compartments could not be compared conclusively. Compared with the aged group, more naive CD4+ T cells, fewer expanded clones and increased TCR diversity were shown by the long-lived group, suggesting age selection. Estimates of total diversity based on one million sequenced T cells were regarded as lower bounds and as underestimates. The CMV infection status of donors was not known, potentially confounding age-related changes in expanded clonotypes.

V gives up 0 bases and J gives up 2 bases, and the segment between their germline ends measures 12 bases. Including cysteine and phenylalanine, the CDR3 has 15 amino acids. The kept DNA is CDR3 alone, 45 bases in frame from the first base. CDR1 and CDR2 are read off the germline V gene as SGHRS and YFSETQ. The table lists this clonotype with a few counts. It lacks a known antigen. The record has no base qualities; no much larger clone is one base away. The donors were some 39 Caucasian individuals from Russia, aged roughly 6 to 100 years, who were systemically healthy. Each donor gave roughly 11 milliliters of peripheral blood, drawn into EDTA-treated Vacutainer tubes. PBMCs were isolated by Ficoll-Paque density-gradient centrifugation, with at least 6 million obtained per sample. Total RNA, at least 5.5 micrograms per sample, was extracted from PBMCs with Trizol reagent. For every donor, an aliquot of PBMCs went through flow cytometry to measure the percentages of naive CD45RAhigh/CD27high T cells.

Libraries were made using 5' RACE. TCRdb names Illumina HiSeq 2500 as the instrument used. A second PCR of about 7 to 12 cycles was performed with a sample-barcoded 5' primer and a J-beta primer mix. A template-switch 5' adaptor carrying 12 random nucleotides introduced a unique molecular identifier onto each TCR beta cDNA molecule. Each sample yielded at least 2.5 million CDR3-containing paired-end reads. First-strand cDNA synthesis was performed from all RNA using the Mint cDNA synthesis kit, with priming by a TRBC-specific oligonucleotide. Following uracil-DNA glycosylase treatment, a first 18-cycle PCR with universal primers M1SS and BC2_uni_R was performed on all cDNA. The study's own analysis went as follows. Each sample was normalized by randomly selecting 1 million high-quality reads, each carrying a distinct molecular identifier. Reads with shared molecular identifiers were discarded instead of being binned into consensus sequences. MiTCR, run with a Q25 quality threshold and the strictest error-elimination algorithm, handled CDR3 identification, clonotype clustering and error correction. A nonparametric unseen species model using Euler transformation provided a lower-bound estimate of total TCR beta diversity. The public reads were reanalyzed by TCRdb: fastp trimming at Q25, MiXCR alignment, in-frame beta chains only. Under each unique CDR3 protein, matching rows form one entry showing the most common genes and DNA. None of the V and J calls come from the authors' own analysis; TCRdb made them. The sample includes 1.5 million or so distinct CDR3 sequences, with around two fifths observed a single time. In total, the top ten clones hold 6.5% to 10% of the sample.

This sequence originates from a woman younger than 35 in good health. Sequenced: blood. The V and J genes are TRBV5-1 and TRBJ2-7, and TRBD1 may be the D gene, going by 5 matching bases. At the DNA level, the sequence is TGCGCCAGCAGCTTGGAAGGGGTGCTAACCTACGAGCAGTACTTC. Its translation is CASSLEGVLTYEQYF.